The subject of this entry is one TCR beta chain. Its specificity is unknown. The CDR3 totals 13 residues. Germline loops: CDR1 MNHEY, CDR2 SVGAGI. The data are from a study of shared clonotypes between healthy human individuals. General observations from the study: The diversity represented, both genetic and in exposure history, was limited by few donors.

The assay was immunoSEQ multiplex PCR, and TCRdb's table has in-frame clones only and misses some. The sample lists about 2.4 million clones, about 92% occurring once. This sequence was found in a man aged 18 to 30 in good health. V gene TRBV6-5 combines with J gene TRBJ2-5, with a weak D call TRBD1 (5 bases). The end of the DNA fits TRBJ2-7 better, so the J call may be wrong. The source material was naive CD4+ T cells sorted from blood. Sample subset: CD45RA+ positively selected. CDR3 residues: CASRGPITYEQYF. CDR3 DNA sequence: TGTGCCAGCAGGGGGCCAATAACCTACGAGCAGTACTTC.